This TCR beta chain was obtained from a study of blood T cell repertoires in COVID-19. Trimming removed 5 bases from V and 2 bases from J, with 16 bases in between. This CDR3 comprises 15 residues. From germline, CDR1 is MDHEN and CDR2 SYDVKM. Profiling relied on immunoSEQ multiplex PCR, and the TCRdb table lists in-frame clones only, not all of them. Of 85,000 to 130,000 clones listed, about 89% are singletons. Sequences were obtained from peripheral blood. The sequence derives from a man in his fifties with acute or convalescent COVID-19. J is TRBJ2-7 and V is TRBV28, with a tentative D call TRBD1 (7 bases). CDR3 amino acids: CASSLPGQRAYEQYF. The CDR3 bases are TGTGCCAGCAGTCTACCGGGACAGCGGGCCTACGAGCAGTACTTC.